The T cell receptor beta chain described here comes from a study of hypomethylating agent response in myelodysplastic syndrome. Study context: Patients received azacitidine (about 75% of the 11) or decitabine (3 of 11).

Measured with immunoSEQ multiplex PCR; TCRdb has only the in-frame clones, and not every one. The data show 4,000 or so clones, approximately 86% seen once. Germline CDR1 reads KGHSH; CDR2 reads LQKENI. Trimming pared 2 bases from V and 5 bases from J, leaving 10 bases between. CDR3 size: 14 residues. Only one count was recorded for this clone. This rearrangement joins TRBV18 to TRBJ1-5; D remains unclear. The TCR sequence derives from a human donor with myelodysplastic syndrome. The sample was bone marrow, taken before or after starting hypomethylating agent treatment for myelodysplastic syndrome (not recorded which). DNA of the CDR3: TGTGCCAGCTCACCAGGGTATACGGATCAGCCCCAGCATTTT. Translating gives CASSPGYTDQPQHF.